This T cell receptor beta chain was identified in a study of regulatory T cells in long-lasting Graves disease. Regarding time point: newly diagnosed GD, antithyroid drugs for less than 3 months. Generation of the TCR library employed RNA extracted from PBMCs. One endocrinology department in Xi'an, China, was where patients came from. For TCR beta, libraries came from iRepertoire HTBI primers and Arm-PCR of CDR3 regions. TCRdb ran MiXCR on the multiplex PCR reads and lists one entry per CDR3 protein. The data show 350,000 to 500,000 distinct CDR3 sequences, roughly 17% seen once. The same specimen was also included in a second study, on T cells in Graves' hyperthyroidism and ophthalmopathy.

The clonotype was recovered from a woman under 30 with Graves disease. The specimen was peripheral blood mononuclear cells (PBMCs), collected at new diagnosis, from a patient treated with antithyroid drugs.

Written as DNA, the CDR3 is TGTGCCAGCAGCTTAGAGACAGGGGCTTTGGGGGAGACCCAGTACTTC. Protein sequence: CASSLETGALGETQYF. The V call is TRBV7-9, the J call TRBJ2-5; 8 bases fit TRBD1. J gave up 5 bases and V 1 base, and 9 bases lay outside the gene matches. The CDR3 runs 16 residues. Germline CDR1 is SEHNR and CDR2 is FQNEAQ (reference sequence).